The 25 T cell receptor beta chains below come from one sample, sequenced in a study of glioma-infiltrating T cells after dendritic cell vaccination. The protocol was immunoSEQ multiplex PCR, while the TCRdb copy is restricted to in-frame clones and leaves out a portion. The profile shows under 100,000 clones, approximately 87% of them singletons. Sequenced here: blood, sampled before dendritic cell vaccination. The receptors were sampled from a human donor with glioblastoma.

This clone appeared once. The chain couples TRBV7-9 to TRBJ1-5, with 7 bases lining up with TRBD1. With 5 bases clipped from V and 4 bases from J, the junction kept 8 bases outside the gene matches. The CDR3 is 15 residues long. Germline V lookup: CDR1 SEHNR, CDR2 FQNEAQ (reference sequence). CDR3 loop: CASSRAGTENQPQHF. The CDR3 DNA reads as TGTGCCAGCAGCCGGGCCGGGACAGAGAATCAGCCCCAGCATTTT.

The DNA of the CDR3 is TGTGCCAGCAGTCCAGGGACACCAGATAAAAACATTCAGTACTTC. It codes for CASSPGTPDKNIQYF. The J gene is TRBJ2-4, the V gene TRBV6-5; a possible D gene is TRBD1 (6 bases). V shed 5 bases and J shed 4 bases, with 15 bases lying between them. CDR1 MNHEY and CDR2 SVGAGI come from the germline V gene. The length of the CDR3 is 15 residues.

The CDR3 DNA follows: TGTGCCTCCAACCAGGGCCTTGGAAACACCATATATTTT. This translates into CASNQGLGNTIYF. The chain carries TRBV30 and TRBJ1-3; weak D call: TRBD1 (5 bases). Germline V CDR1 and CDR2: GTSNPN, SVGIG (reference sequence). V lost 7 bases, J lost 3 bases, and 13 bases lay in between. The CDR3 is made up of 13 amino acids.

In its sample, this clone was seen once. This sequence joins TRBV14 and TRBJ2-5; D is ambiguous. Germline CDR1 SGHDN, CDR2 FVKESK. The CDR3 length is 13 residues. V was trimmed by 0 bases and J by 3 bases, leaving 5 bases between them. The CDR3 bases are TGTGCCAGCAGCCAAGATCCCGAAGAGACCCAGTACTTC. As protein: CASSQDPEETQYF.

This chain uses TRBV27 with TRBJ2-7; 9 bases match TRBD1. CDR1 and CDR2 (germline): MNHEY, SMNVEV (reference sequence). The CDR3 totals 15 residues. V trimming: 5 bases; J trimming: 7 bases; junction bases outside the gene matches: 12. The CDR3 reads CASSPTGTGWGEQYF. The CDR3 DNA sequence: TGTGCCAGCAGTCCAACCGGGACAGGGTGGGGGGAGCAGTACTTC.

This clone appeared a few times. CDR3 bases: TGTGCCATCAGCGCCCCCGGCACAGGGGGCAGGGAGACCCAGTACTTC. Amino acid sequence: CAISAPGTGGRETQYF. This chain uses TRBV10-3 with TRBJ2-5; 9 nucleotides match TRBD1. The germline V gene has CDR1 ENHRY and CDR2 SYGVKD. J was trimmed by 5 bases and V by 6 bases; bases with no gene match: 13. The CDR3 is 16 residues long.

This clone appeared a few times. Here the CDR3 DNA reads TGTGCCAGCAGCCAACCGTGGGCCTTTGACAGGGGGGATCAGCCCCAGCATTTT. Amino acids: CASSQPWAFDRGDQPQHF. The rearrangement uses TRBV4-2 and TRBJ1-5; 9 bases match TRBD1. This CDR3 is built from 18 residues. V gave up 2 bases and J gave up 5 bases; unmatched junction bases: 13. CDR1 and CDR2 from the germline V gene are LGHNA and YNFKEQ.

In DNA form, the CDR3 reads TGTGCCAGCAAGATCGGGGGGCCTTCACCCCTCCACTTT. Protein: CASKIGGPSPLHF. The rearrangement uses TRBV6-5 and TRBJ1-6, with D possibly TRBD1 on 6 matching bases. The germline gives CDR1 MNHEY, CDR2 SVGAGI. The V and J ends lost 7 bases and 9 bases respectively, with 13 bases between them. The CDR3 runs to 13 residues.

Comments on this clone: In the same sample, other DNA sequences code for this CDR3. CDR3 nucleotide sequence: TGCGCCAGCAGCTTGCCAGGGGAAGAGACCCAGTACTTC. Amino acids: CASSLPGEETQYF. This chain joins TRBV5-1 and TRBJ2-5, with D maybe TRBD1 (6 bases). The CDR3 loop spans 13 amino acids. CDR1 is SGHRS, CDR2 YFSETQ, per germline. V was cut by 1 base and J by 3 bases, with 7 bases left in between.

Here the CDR3 DNA reads TGTGCCAGCAGCCCCAGGGAACACTGGTCGGAGACCCAGTACTTC. Protein: CASSPREHWSETQYF. The gene calls are TRBV5-6 and TRBJ2-5, with D tentatively TRBD1 (5 bases). Germline-derived CDR1 and CDR2 are SGHDT and YYEEEE. V dropped 4 bases and J dropped 5 bases, with 18 bases sitting between them. The CDR3 is made up of 15 amino acids.

The chain has TRBV5-1 and TRBJ2-2, with a possible D match to TRBD1 (6 bases). Germline-derived CDR1 and CDR2 are SGHRS and YFSETQ. This CDR3 has 14 residues. Trimming left V 4 bases short and J 6 bases short, with 13 bases between. The CDR3 DNA follows: TGCGCCAGCAGCGCACAGGGTGGTGCCGGGGAGCTGTTTTTT. It codes for CASSAQGGAGELFF.

This clone was picked up a small number of times. The chain employs TRBV2 and TRBJ2-5; the D gene is possibly TRBD2 (6 bases). V gave up 7 bases and J gave up 4 bases, with 16 bases separating them. CDR3 length equals 14 residues. Germline CDR1 reads SNHLY; CDR2 reads FYNNEI. This CDR3 is CASTSGVGRETQYF. The CDR3 nucleotides read TGTGCCAGCACCTCGGGGGTGGGGCGAGAGACCCAGTACTTC.

V gene TRBV9 combines with J gene TRBJ1-2; D remains unclear. Germline loops: CDR1 SGDLS, CDR2 YYNGEE. The CDR3 contains 13 residues. The V gene lost 3 bases and the J gene lost 6 bases, with 12 bases spanning the gap. The CDR3 DNA is TGTGCCAGCAGCGGGCCCGGGTACAATGGCTACACCTTC. Translation: CASSGPGYNGYTF.

The CDR3 here is CASSLGVSGRAPYEQYF. The CDR3 DNA reads TGTGCCAGCAGCTTAGGGGTTTCCGGGAGGGCCCCCTACGAGCAGTACTTC. This chain connects TRBV7-2 to TRBJ2-7, with 8 bases fitting TRBD2. The V gene end was trimmed by 1 base and the J gene end by 2 bases; junction bases not matched to a gene: 10. In germline, CDR1 is SGHTA, CDR2 FQGNSA. The CDR3 loop spans 17 amino acids.

This chain connects TRBV5-4 to TRBJ1-1; D is possibly TRBD1 (6 bases). The germline V gene encodes CDR1 SGHNT and CDR2 YYREEE (reference sequence). CDR3 size: 13 residues. With 2 bases removed from V and 4 bases from J, the gap between germline ends came to 9 bases. The CDR3 sequence is CASSFRGGTEAFF. The CDR3, as DNA: TGTGCCAGCAGCTTTAGGGGGGGCACTGAAGCTTTCTTT.

The chain carries TRBV4-1 and TRBJ1-6, with D perhaps matching TRBD1 (6 bases). Germline V gene sequence: CDR1 MGHRA, CDR2 YSYEKL. With 1 base removed from V and 7 bases from J, the gap between germline ends came to 11 bases. This CDR3 contains 15 residues. Written as DNA, the CDR3 is TGCGCCAGCAGCCAAGCGGACAGCAAGAATTCACCCCTCCACTTT. This sequence encodes CASSQADSKNSPLHF.

V gene TRBV29-1 combines with J gene TRBJ2-2; D is perhaps TRBD2 (7 bases). The CDR3 runs to 14 residues. Trimming removed 7 bases at V and 7 bases at J, with 19 bases between. Germline V gives CDR1 SQVTM, CDR2 ANQGSEA. The CDR3 bases are TGCAGCGCCAGCCGGGGGGCAAAAGGCGGGGAGCTGTTTTTT. This sequence encodes CSASRGAKGGELFF.

The J gene is TRBJ1-6, the V gene TRBV7-2; the D gene is possibly TRBD1 (5 bases). The CDR3 consists of 15 residues. CDR1 is SGHTA and CDR2 is FQGNSA in the germline V gene. With 1 base removed from V and 6 bases from J, the gap between germline ends came to 10 bases. The CDR3 coding sequence is TGTGCCAGCAGCTTAGGGTTGGGGGGTAATTCACCCCTCCACTTT. Its translation: CASSLGLGGNSPLHF.

CDR3 sequence (DNA): TGTGCCAGCAGTCCCCACAGGGGCGTCACTGAAGCTTTCTTT. Its translation is CASSPHRGVTEAFF. The genes are TRBV28 and TRBJ1-1, with 7 bases fitting TRBD1. After removal of 5 bases from V and 4 bases from J, the junction contained 7 bases not matched to a gene. This CDR3 is 14 amino acids long. Germline V gives CDR1 MDHEN, CDR2 SYDVKM.

This chain joins TRBV2 and TRBJ2-3, with 11 positions matching TRBD2. This CDR3 contains 16 residues. V dropped 8 bases and J dropped 2; count of bases not matched to a gene: 9. In germline, CDR1 is SNHLY, CDR2 FYNNEI. In nucleotides, the CDR3 is TGTGCCAGCGTGAGACTAGCGGGGACCCTCACAGATACGCAGTATTTT. This translates into CASVRLAGTLTDTQYF.

The chain is built from TRBV5-1 and TRBJ2-2; a weak D match, TRBD2 (5 bases). The CDR3 contains 13 residues. Germline V gene sequence: CDR1 SGHRS, CDR2 YFSETQ. Trimming stripped 4 bases from V and 4 bases from J, with 8 bases between. In DNA form, the CDR3 reads TGCGCCAGCAGCCCGGGGTCCACCGGGGAGCTGTTTTTT. This gives the protein CASSPGSTGELFF.

The CDR3 bases are TGTGCCAGCAGCGTAGGACAGGGGATCCTCTATGGCTACACCTTC. Protein product: CASSVGQGILYGYTF. The genes are TRBV9 and TRBJ1-2; TRBD1 agrees at 8 bases. Germline assignment: CDR1 SGDLS and CDR2 YYNGEE. This CDR3 contains 15 residues. V shed 0 bases, J shed 4 bases, and the junction held 5 bases outside the gene matches.

This rearrangement joins TRBV19 to TRBJ1-3; D uncertain. The ends were cut back, 4 bases at V and 0 bases at J, with 10 bases in the middle. CDR1 and CDR2 (germline): LNHDA, SQIVND (reference sequence). The CDR3 runs to 15 residues. This CDR3 is CASSKEQSSGNTIYF. As DNA, the CDR3 is TGTGCCAGTAGTAAAGAACAAAGCTCTGGAAACACCATATATTTT.

The rearrangement uses TRBV7-8 and TRBJ1-2; D is perhaps TRBD1 (5 bases). The germline V and J ends were trimmed by 3 bases and 4 bases, with 9 bases remaining between them. Germline V CDR1 and CDR2: SGHVS, FQNEAQ. The CDR3 totals 13 residues. The CDR3 here is CASSFQGSYGYTF. The DNA of the CDR3 is TGTGCCAGCAGCTTTCAGGGATCCTATGGCTACACCTTC. The entire variable domain, with the rest obtained from reference TRBV7-8 and TRBJ1-2, is as follows: GAGVSQSPRYKVAKRGQDVALRCDPISGHVSLFWYQQALGQGPEFLTYFQNEAQLDKSGLPSDRFFAERPEGSVSTLKIQRTQQEDSAVYLCASSFQGSYGYTFGSGTRLTVV.

The chain is built from TRBV5-1 and TRBJ1-2; 9 bases match TRBD1. The CDR3 sequence is 16 residues long. J was trimmed by 8 bases and V by 0 bases; bases with no gene match: 11. CDR1 is SGHRS and CDR2 is YFSETQ in the germline V gene. The CDR3, as DNA: TGCGCCAGCAGCTTGGCTTGGACAGGGGATGGCGGGGGCTACACCTTC. Its protein product is CASSLAWTGDGGGYTF.